This record looks at one T cell receptor beta chain sequence and its context. The table lists this clone with a count of one. Its antigen has not been determined. There are no base qualities to consult, and no much larger clone falls within one base. The donors belonged to the validation cohort of over a hundred subjects, which was separate from the approximately 700-subject first cohort. This record comes from a study of cytomegalovirus exposure and HLA in healthy donors (dated by TCRdb to 2017 to 2019). For context, the study as a whole: The 550 to 750 repertoires of the first cohort and the approximately 130 validation repertoires were produced on the same platform, according to a later analysis. High-throughput TCR immunosequencing, statistical association of individual TCRs with disease status, and machine learning were combined to predict cytomegalovirus infection status. A separate validation cohort of 100 to 150 different subjects was used in addition to the approximately 610-subject first cohort. The study aimed to test whether cataloging public T cell receptors could reveal signatures of past pathogen exposure.

Beyond this particular receptor, the publication reports: The classifier was reported to diagnose cytomegalovirus status with high specificity and sensitivity in both the original cohort and the validation cohort. While some public TCRs were present in many individuals, most TCR sequences turned up only very rarely across donors. Three of the identified cytomegalovirus-associated TCR beta chains were confirmed in vitro to be specific for cytomegalovirus antigens. The validation cohort had no HLA typing available for a later analysis, so co-occurrence within that cohort was assessed over all 120 or so repertoires. A later analysis found that TCRs clustered in the first cohort also tended to co-occur in the roughly 120 validation repertoires, with more than 90% of cluster scores above 0. It was suggested by the authors that the approach could potentially be generalized to other disease states and immunological phenotypes. A total of 150 to 200 TCR beta chains were listed by the study as associated with cytomegalovirus.

The protocol used for the library was the immunoSEQ multiplex PCR assay. Per the source publication's procedure: To diagnose cytomegalovirus status from the catalog of TCR beta chain sequences, a statistical classification framework was built. This is the immuneACCESS table as TCRdb keeps it, with only in-frame sequences that have V and J called. A part of the clones is gone; compared with another copy, unresolved V genes explain less than half, and the rest is unexplained. The V and J calls and the clone size are those of that table, but D and trimming were determined from the DNA. In this sample the table shows about 71,000 clones, roughly 94% of which occur a single time. Jointly, the top ten make up around 1.5% of the sample. Material for sequencing was PBMCs. This clonotype was sampled from a man between 18 and 29 years old in good health and CMV-seropositive.

The nucleotide sequence reads as follows: TGTGCCAGCAGCCTCGTACAAGAGACCCAGTACTTC. This gives the protein CASSLVQETQYF. The chain joins TRBV7-6 to TRBJ2-5, with the D gene uncertain. Taken from cysteine to phenylalanine, the CDR3 has 12 residues. Solely the CDR3 DNA is kept, with 36 bases framed from the first base. Between the V and J ends, shortened by 5 bases and 2 bases respectively, the junction contains 6 bases. The germline V gene gives CDR1 as SGHVS and CDR2 as FNYEAQ.